These 27 T cell receptor beta chains were sequenced from one sample in a study of blood T cell repertoires in COVID-19. Assay: immunoSEQ multiplex PCR; the TCRdb copy retains only in-frame clones and omits some. The sample yields about 140,000 clones, approximately 91% seen once. The specimen sequenced was peripheral blood. Receptor source: a man aged 45-65 years with active or convalescent COVID-19.

The V and J genes are TRBV5-4 and TRBJ2-2; 13 positions agree with TRBD2. Germline V gene lookup returns CDR1 SGHNT and CDR2 YYREEE (reference sequence). This CDR3 contains 15 residues. V shed 5 bases, J shed 5 bases, and the junction held 3 bases outside the gene matches. In nucleotides, the CDR3 is TGTGCCAGCAGATTGACTAGCGGGAGGACCGGGGAGCTGTTTTTT. Amino acid sequence: CASRLTSGRTGELFF.

V gene TRBV5-1 combines with J gene TRBJ1-2; D call uncertain. The ends were cut back, 1 base at V and 8 bases at J, with 9 bases in the middle. CDR1 and CDR2 (germline): SGHRS, YFSETQ. The CDR3 consists of 12 residues. The CDR3 nucleotides are TGCGCCAGCAGCTTGCGGGGATTAGGCTACACCTTC. The encoded protein is CASSLRGLGYTF.

This clone occurred many times. The rearrangement joins TRBV6-2 or TRBV6-3 to TRBJ1-5; TRBD1 matches 7 bases. This CDR3 region has 17 residues. Looked up from germline, CDR1 is MNHEY and CDR2 is SVGEGT. Trimming removed 5 bases from V and 3 bases from J; junction bases left unmatched: 13. The CDR3 DNA sequence: TGTGCCAGCAGTACTATCCGACAGGGAACTTTCAATCAGCCCCAGCATTTT. This gives the protein CASSTIRQGTFNQPQHF.

The chain has TRBV2 and TRBJ2-1; TRBD2 aligns across 10 bases. After removal of 6 bases from V and 8 bases from J, the junction contained 13 bases not matched to a gene. Germline values: CDR1 SNHLY, CDR2 FYNNEI. The length of the CDR3 is 16 residues. CDR3 amino acids: CASRDTSGRASHEQFF. The CDR3 coding sequence is TGTGCCAGCAGAGATACGAGCGGGAGGGCCAGCCATGAGCAGTTCTTC. The whole variable domain, remainder taken from reference TRBV2 and TRBJ2-1, is EPEVTQTPSHQVTQMGQEVILRCVPISNHLYFYWYRQILGQKVEFLVSFYNNEISEKSEIFDDQFSVERPDGSNFTLKIRSTKLEDSAMYFCASRDTSGRASHEQFFGPGTRLTVL.

The chain has TRBV6-5 and TRBJ2-4; D is perhaps TRBD1 (6 bases). The CDR3 totals 15 residues. Trimming pared 6 bases from V and 0 bases from J, leaving 12 bases between. Germline CDR1 reads MNHEY; CDR2 reads SVGAGI. The CDR3 region has the DNA TGTGCCAGCAGGAAGGGGGATCTAGCCAAAAACATTCAGTACTTC. Amino acid sequence: CASRKGDLAKNIQYF.

Only one count was recorded for this clone. The chain is built from TRBV28 and TRBJ2-1; 8 bases are shared with TRBD1. CDR3 length equals 13 residues. CDR1 and CDR2 (germline): MDHEN, SYDVKM. Germline trimming cut 5 bases from V and 7 bases from J; bases unmatched to any gene: 4. Here the CDR3 DNA reads TGTGCCAGCAGTCCTACAGGGGGGAATGAGCAGTTCTTC. Protein sequence: CASSPTGGNEQFF.

This sequence joins TRBV7-6 and TRBJ1-1, with D possibly TRBD1 on 6 matching bases. CDR3 size: 15 residues. Trimming cost V 5 bases and J 0 bases, with 13 bases left between them. Per the germline V gene, CDR1 is SGHVS and CDR2 is FNYEAQ. CDR3 sequence: CASSPLGGLNTEAFF. As DNA, the CDR3 is TGTGCCAGCAGCCCCCTCGGGGGGCTGAACACTGAAGCTTTCTTT. Using reference TRBV7-6 and TRBJ1-1 for the parts outside the CDR3, the full variable domain is GAGVSQSPRYKVTKRGQDVALRCDPISGHVSLYWYRQALGQGPEFLTYFNYEAQQDKSGLPNDRFSAERPEGSISTLTIQRTEQRDSAMYRCASSPLGGLNTEAFFGQGTRLTVV.

This chain connects TRBV28 to TRBJ1-5; no clear D gene. CDR3 length: 15 amino acids. V was pared by 2 bases and J by 7 bases, with 15 bases between. Germline CDR1 is MDHEN and CDR2 is SYDVKM. The CDR3 sequence: CASSLTSGVMQPQHF. In DNA form, the CDR3 reads TGTGCCAGCAGTTTAACCTCCGGGGTTATGCAGCCCCAGCATTTT.

The genes are TRBV6-6 and TRBJ1-5, with D possibly matching TRBD1 (6 bases). The germline gives CDR1 MNHNY, CDR2 SVGAGI (reference sequence). The ends were cut back, 2 bases at V and 7 bases at J, with 12 bases in the middle. The CDR3 runs 14 residues. The CDR3 sequence: CASSYRTERQPQHF. The DNA for the CDR3 is TGTGCCAGCAGTTACCGGACAGAGAGGCAGCCCCAGCATTTT.

The chain combines TRBV19 with TRBJ1-5; possible D gene TRBD1, 5 bases. The CDR3 covers 14 residues. Trimming took off 6 bases at V and 0 bases at J, with 9 bases between the two ends. Germline assignment: CDR1 LNHDA and CDR2 SQIVND (reference sequence). The CDR3 loop is CASRTGGSNQPQHF. CDR3 bases: TGTGCCAGTAGGACGGGGGGTAGCAATCAGCCCCAGCATTTT.

This chain links TRBV5-1 with TRBJ1-2; tentatively, D is TRBD1 (6 bases). From germline, CDR1 is SGHRS and CDR2 YFSETQ. The V gene lost 5 bases and the J gene lost 3 bases, with 11 bases spanning the gap. The CDR3 has 13 residues. CDR3 DNA: TGCGCCAGCAGTGGGACACCAGACTATGGCTACACCTTC. Translated, it gives CASSGTPDYGYTF.

The sample holds a few counts of this clone. V is TRBV18 and J is TRBJ1-5, with D unresolved. Germline CDR1 is KGHSH and CDR2 is LQKENI. Trimming left V 2 bases short and J 0 bases short, with 5 bases between. The CDR3 sequence is 14 residues long. The CDR3: CASSPVYSNQPQHF. DNA of the CDR3: TGTGCCAGCTCACCAGTATATAGCAATCAGCCCCAGCATTTT.

This chain joins TRBV29-1 and TRBJ2-1; a possible D gene is TRBD2 (6 bases). The length of the CDR3 is 15 residues. Germline CDR1 SQVTM, CDR2 ANQGSEA. Trimming cost V 1 base and J 8 bases, with 18 bases left between them. The CDR3 region has the DNA TGCAGCGTTGAAGGTGTGGGAGGCCCCGGGGATGAGCAGTTCTTC. Translating gives CSVEGVGGPGDEQFF.

This clone has just one count. The chain is built from TRBV27 and TRBJ1-3; 8 bases fit TRBD1. Per germline, CDR1 MNHEY and CDR2 SMNVEV (reference sequence). The V gene end was trimmed by 2 bases and the J gene end by 7 bases; junction bases not matched to a gene: 7. The CDR3 sequence is 15 residues long. CDR3 region: CASSLGQGAGNTIYF. CDR3 DNA: TGTGCCAGCAGTTTAGGCCAGGGGGCCGGGAACACCATATATTTT.

V gene TRBV19 combines with J gene TRBJ1-3; 9 bases match TRBD1. The J segment lost 0 bases and the V segment lost 2 bases, leaving 8 bases of the junction unmatched. The CDR3 consists of 18 residues. Germline CDR1 reads LNHDA; CDR2 reads SQIVND (reference sequence). Here the CDR3 reads CASSINGGTGFSGNTIYF. DNA for the CDR3: TGTGCCAGTAGTATAAACGGAGGGACAGGGTTCTCTGGAAACACCATATATTTT.

The chain links TRBV6-5 to TRBJ2-3, with 12 positions matching TRBD1. Germline V gene sequence: CDR1 MNHEY, CDR2 SVGAGI. There are 15 residues in the CDR3. The V and J ends lost 6 bases and 4 bases, in that order; junction bases with no gene match: 5. CDR3 coding DNA: TGTGCCAGCAGATCCGGGACAGGGGGCTCAGATACGCAGTATTTT. It translates to CASRSGTGGSDTQYF.

Only one count was recorded for this clone. This sequence joins TRBV28 and TRBJ1-2, with 8 positions matching TRBD1. The junction had 5 bases not matched to a gene; V was cut back by 6 bases and J by 8 bases. Germline values: CDR1 MDHEN, CDR2 SYDVKM. The CDR3 is made up of 12 amino acids. CDR3 bases: TGTGCCAGCAGCCAGGGGGCGGAAGGCTACACCTTC. It translates to CASSQGAEGYTF.

The chain links TRBV25-1 to TRBJ1-1; D is unclear. The germline V gene has CDR1 MGHDK and CDR2 SYGVNS. Deletions cut 8 bases from V and 6 bases from J, with 16 bases between. The CDR3 is 13 amino acids. The CDR3 sequence: CASRSGFSAEAFF. In nucleotides, the CDR3 is TGTGCCAGCCGTTCGGGGTTCTCCGCTGAAGCTTTCTTT.

This chain links TRBV5-1 with TRBJ2-2; 9 bases agree with TRBD1. The V segment lost 0 bases and the J segment 6 bases; nucleotides outside the gene matches: 0. CDR1 SGHRS and CDR2 YFSETQ come from the germline V gene. The CDR3 consists of 14 residues. In nucleotides, the CDR3 is TGCGCCAGCAGCTTGGGACAGGGGGCCGGGGAGCTGTTTTTT. It specifies CASSLGQGAGELFF.

The chain recombines TRBV19 with TRBJ2-2; 8 bases match TRBD1. Trimming at V came to 5 bases and at J to 5 bases, leaving 7 bases not matched to a gene. The CDR3 covers 15 residues. Per germline, CDR1 LNHDA and CDR2 SQIVND (reference sequence). CDR3 loop: CASSLPTGVTGELFF. CDR3 nucleotide sequence: TGTGCCAGTAGTCTTCCGACAGGGGTGACCGGGGAGCTGTTTTTT.

This chain joins TRBV27 and TRBJ2-3; 9 bases map to TRBD2. J was trimmed by 5 bases and V by 2 bases; bases with no gene match: 8. Germline CDR1 reads MNHEY; CDR2 reads SMNVEV (reference sequence). This CDR3 contains 16 residues. This CDR3 is CASSLRLAAHGDTQYF. The CDR3 coding sequence is TGTGCCAGCAGTTTACGACTAGCGGCCCATGGAGATACGCAGTATTTT.

The rearrangement links TRBV5-8 to TRBJ2-5; 7 bases align to TRBD1. The trim removed 3 bases at V and 1 base at J, leaving 3 bases unmatched. This CDR3 spans 14 amino acids. Germline V gene sequence: CDR1 SGHTS, CDR2 YDEGEE. CDR3 sequence: CASSSQGVQETQYF. CDR3 DNA sequence: TGTGCCAGCAGCTCGCAGGGGGTCCAAGAGACCCAGTACTTC.

In this sample, this clone turned up once. This sequence joins TRBV29-1 and TRBJ1-4; no definite D call. The ends were cut back, 0 bases at V and 8 bases at J, with 13 bases in the middle. CDR1 is SQVTM, CDR2 ANQGSEA, per germline. The CDR3 consists of 14 residues. The CDR3 sequence: CSVEDRTGREKLFF. The DNA for the CDR3 is TGCAGCGTTGAAGATCGAACGGGTCGCGAAAAACTGTTTTTT.

This clone was picked up a small number of times. V and J are TRBV6-2 or TRBV6-3 and TRBJ2-1, with TRBD1 identical over 7 bases. The CDR3 spans 15 residues. The trim removed 0 bases at V and 9 bases at J, leaving 8 bases unmatched. Germline V gene sequence: CDR1 MNHEY, CDR2 SVGEGT. The CDR3 loop reads CASSYSLHRGSEQFF. The DNA of the CDR3 is TGTGCCAGCAGTTACTCCCTTCACAGGGGAAGTGAGCAGTTCTTC.

The rearrangement links TRBV2 to TRBJ2-7; TRBD2 matches at 11 bases. Trimming cost V 6 bases and J 5 bases; bases outside gene matches: 9. The CDR3 consists of 15 residues. From germline, CDR1 is SNHLY and CDR2 FYNNEI. CDR3 bases: TGTGCCAGCAGGGGACTAGCGGCCACCCCCAACGAGCAGTACTTC. It yields the protein CASRGLAATPNEQYF.

The V and J genes are TRBV27 and TRBJ1-1, with D perhaps matching TRBD1 (5 bases). V was trimmed by 1 base and J by 0 bases, leaving 15 bases between them. The CDR3 covers 17 residues. Germline loops: CDR1 MNHEY, CDR2 SMNVEV (reference sequence). The CDR3, as DNA: TGTGCCAGCAGTTTATTAGGGACTCCCAGCTTGAACACTGAAGCTTTCTTT. Its translation: CASSLLGTPSLNTEAFF.

J is TRBJ2-5 and V is TRBV13; TRBD2 matches 8 bases. The CDR3 spans 16 residues. J lost 5 bases, V lost 5 bases, and 13 bases had no gene match. CDR1 is PRHDT, CDR2 FYEKMQ, per germline (reference sequence). The CDR3 DNA is TGTGCCAGCAGCACCCCGGGACTAGGCCAAATGGAGACCCAGTACTTC. It specifies CASSTPGLGQMETQYF.